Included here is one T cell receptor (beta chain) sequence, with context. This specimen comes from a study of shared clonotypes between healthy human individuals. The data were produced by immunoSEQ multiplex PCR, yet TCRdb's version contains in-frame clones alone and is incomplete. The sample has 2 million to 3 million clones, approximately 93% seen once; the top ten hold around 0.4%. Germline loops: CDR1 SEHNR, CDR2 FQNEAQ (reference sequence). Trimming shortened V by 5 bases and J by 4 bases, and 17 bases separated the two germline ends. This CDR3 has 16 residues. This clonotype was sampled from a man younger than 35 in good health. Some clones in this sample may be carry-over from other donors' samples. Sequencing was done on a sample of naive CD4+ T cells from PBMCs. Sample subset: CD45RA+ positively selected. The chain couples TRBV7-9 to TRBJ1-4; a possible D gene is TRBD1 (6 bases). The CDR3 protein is CASSPGRGKGNEKLFF. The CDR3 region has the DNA TGTGCCAGCAGCCCGGGGAGGGGGAAGGGTAATGAAAAACTGTTTTTT.